This paragraph covers one T cell receptor (beta chain) sequence. Its cognate antigen has yet to be identified. No base qualities exist here, and no much larger clone lies one base off it. For TCR beta library preparation, approximately 2 micrograms of genomic DNA were extracted from the cryopreserved PBMCs. Longitudinal blood samples from CLL patients receiving ibrutinib monotherapy were subjected to high-throughput TCR beta sequencing. The patients took part in an open-label, single-center phase 2 trial of ibrutinib monotherapy. Each clonotype received, on average, approximately 9.9x coverage in deep resolution sequencing performed on a MiSeq, where the target depth lay between 1 in 1 million and 1 in 200,000 T cells. TCR beta libraries were generated with the immunoSEQ hsTCRB Kit. As for the authors' bioinformatics: ImmunoSEQ Data Assistant and ImmunoSEQ Analyzer were used for data analysis, and V, D and J genes were assigned according to IMGT definitions. Clonality, which ranges from 0 to 1, was calculated as one minus the normalized Shannon entropy of productive rearrangement frequencies. Only overrepresented clonotypes making up at least 0.05% of each patient's repertoire were included in the public clonotype analysis. Some 14 age-matched healthy donor repertoires from immuneACCESS served as clonality controls. TCRdb carries this immuneACCESS record with in-frame sequences only. Its versions omit some clonotypes, under half of them owing to an unresolved V gene in the studies checked, with the rest unexplained. Clonal size and the V and J genes are those of that table, whereas D and trimming came from the DNA. Across this sample there are 20,000 to 25,000 clones, with over 65% seen only once. The top ten clonotypes cover roughly 25% of the sample.

The data stem from a study of cytotoxic CD8 clonotypes in ibrutinib-treated CLL (dated by TCRdb to 2020 to 2022). About the investigation overall: The cohort was composed of more than ten relapsed/refractory and roughly 16 treatment-naive patients; IGHV unmutated status was identified in 17 to 18 patients. Partial responses were observed in roughly 24 patients and complete responses in 2; after a median follow-up of 68 months, remission was maintained in 15 or so patients and progression was observed in around twelve. Response samples were obtained after a median of approximately twelve months of treatment, with a range of roughly 6 to 40 months. An average of 255,043 productive templates and 94,082 productive rearrangements was obtained per sample. Of the 70 to 90 people in the trial, approximately 26 had longitudinal samples available. Cryopreserved peripheral blood mononuclear cells were obtained before treatment, at response, and at either sustained remission or disease progression. Overall results and qualifications from the work: Clonality increased at ibrutinib response, stayed stable in sustained remission, and fell back toward baseline at progression. Public clonotypes were found to be uncommon and were observed to contract or remain stable during treatment; the increase in clonality was shown to reflect expansion of private clonotypes at ibrutinib response. At baseline, clonality was higher than in age-matched healthy donors and showed a strong correlation with circulating CD8+ T-cell counts. Lymph node repertoires were not examined, and the timing of sampling was not matched between patients in sustained remission and those whose disease progressed.

Via the germline V gene (reference sequence), CDR1 is SGHNT and CDR2 YYREEE. CDR3 length: 14 amino acids, cysteine to phenylalanine. Only the CDR3 region is kept as DNA, spanning 42 bases read in frame from base 1. V and J are truncated by 2 bases and 3 bases respectively, leaving an intervening sequence of 9 bases. This chain is built from TRBV5-4 and TRBJ1-5; TRBD1 could be the D gene, as 6 bases match. This TCR was recovered from a human donor with chronic lymphocytic leukemia. The sample here was PBMCs, taken before ibrutinib treatment. The DNA is TGTGCCAGCAGCTTACAGGGTTCCAATCAGCCCCAGCATTTT. Its product reads: CASSLQGSNQPQHF. Full variable domain (CDR3 extended with the reference TRBV5-4 and TRBJ1-5 proteins): ETGVTQSPTHLIKTRGQQVTLRCSSQSGHNTVSWYQQALGQGPQFIFQYYREEENGRGNFPPRFSGLQFPNYSSELNVNALELDDSALYLCASSLQGSNQPQHFGDGTRLSIL.